The 16 T cell receptor beta chains given below trace back to one sample, sequenced in a study of a mutant IDH1 vaccine in newly diagnosed glioma. These TCRs' antigens remain unknown. As to time point: week 11, during vaccination. Doses of 300 ug of mutant IDH1 20-mer peptide were given with topical imiquimod. Only in-frame clones appear in the TCRdb table, and some are missing; sequencing was by immunoSEQ multiplex PCR. The sample lists about 110,000 clones; about 90% were seen once. Sequences were derived from PBMCs, sampled from a glioma patient whose treatment included an IDH1 peptide vaccine. The receptors here all came from a woman aged 45-59 years with glioma.

This chain uses TRBV9 with TRBJ2-5, with a weak D call TRBD2 (5 bases). The V end was cut by 3 bases, the J end by 4 bases, with 13 bases between. There are 14 residues in the CDR3. Germline-derived CDR1 and CDR2 are SGDLS and YYNGEE. CDR3 DNA: TGTGCCAGCAGCGCCCACGAGGGCCCAGAGACCCAGTACTTC. Translation gives CASSAHEGPETQYF.

V and J are TRBV7-9 and TRBJ1-2, with 7 nucleotides matching TRBD1. J gave up 3 bases and V 4 bases, and 2 bases lay outside the gene matches. This CDR3 has 13 amino acids. Germline V gene lookup returns CDR1 SEHNR and CDR2 FQNEAQ (reference sequence). CDR3 nucleotide sequence: TGTGCCAGCAGCTCAGACAGGGACTATGGCTACACCTTC. Amino acids: CASSSDRDYGYTF.

The chain employs TRBV7-2 and TRBJ2-7; the match to TRBD2 covers 10 bases. The CDR3 spans 15 residues. Trimming cost V 6 bases and J 1 base; bases outside gene matches: 6. The germline V gene has CDR1 SGHTA and CDR2 FQGNSA. The CDR3 DNA sequence: TGTGCCAGCAGGCTAGCGGGAGAAGGGTCCTACGAGCAGTACTTC. Its translation: CASRLAGEGSYEQYF.

This chain links TRBV9 with TRBJ2-1; TRBD2 is a possible D gene (6 bases). From germline, CDR1 is SGDLS and CDR2 YYNGEE. V was cut by 0 bases and J by 6 bases, with 13 bases left in between. The CDR3 extends over 15 amino acids. For the CDR3, the DNA is TGTGCCAGCAGCGTAGTAGCGGAGGGGAGCAATGAGCAGTTCTTC. Amino acids: CASSVVAEGSNEQFF.

The V and J genes are TRBV4-1 and TRBJ2-7, with 11 bases aligning to TRBD2. The CDR3 runs 16 residues. The V and J ends lost 4 bases and 5 bases, in that order; junction bases with no gene match: 10. Germline V CDR1 and CDR2: MGHRA, YSYEKL. This chain's CDR3 is CASSPRLAGGFDEQYF. CDR3 nucleotides: TGCGCCAGCAGCCCGAGGCTAGCGGGAGGTTTCGACGAGCAGTACTTC.

This chain uses TRBV9 with TRBJ2-5; perhaps TRBD2 as D (7 bases). The CDR3 is 14 residues long. Trimming cost V 0 bases and J 7 bases, with 13 bases left between them. CDR1 and CDR2 (germline): SGDLS, YYNGEE. The CDR3 sequence is CASSVEGGLGTQYF. CDR3 DNA: TGTGCCAGCAGCGTAGAGGGGGGGTTAGGGACCCAGTACTTC.

The gene calls are TRBV5-6 and TRBJ2-3; the D is unclear. The V end was cut by 4 bases, the J end by 4 bases, with 10 bases between. Germline V gives CDR1 SGHDT, CDR2 YYEEEE. The CDR3 runs 13 residues. The CDR3 loop reads CASSDQGADTQYF. CDR3 bases: TGTGCCAGCAGCGATCAAGGAGCAGATACGCAGTATTTT.

The J gene is TRBJ2-3, the V gene TRBV5-1, with TRBD2 matching over 7 bases. This CDR3 spans 15 amino acids. The V gene's germline CDR1 is SGHRS and CDR2 YFSETQ. Losses at the gene ends were 2 bases for V and 0 bases for J; bases not matched to a gene: 3. The CDR3 bases are TGCGCCAGCAGCTTTCTAGCGGCTAGCACAGATACGCAGTATTTT. Translating it yields CASSFLAASTDTQYF.

The rearrangement joins TRBV7-8 to TRBJ2-5; D assignment may be TRBD1 or TRBD2 (5 bases each). V gave up 5 bases and J gave up 8 bases, with 18 bases separating them. CDR3 length: 14 residues. Germline CDR1 is SGHVS and CDR2 is FQNEAQ. For the CDR3, the DNA is TGTGCCAGCAGCCCCTATAGGGGACCGGGTACCCAGTACTTC. This encodes CASSPYRGPGTQYF. Full variable domain (remainder filled in from reference TRBV7-8 and TRBJ2-5): GAGVSQSPRYKVAKRGQDVALRCDPISGHVSLFWYQQALGQGPEFLTYFQNEAQLDKSGLPSDRFFAERPEGSVSTLKIQRTQQEDSAVYLCASSPYRGPGTQYFGPGTRLLVL.

The chain has TRBV30 and TRBJ2-1, with TRBD2 identical over 12 bases. With 3 bases clipped from V and 5 bases from J, the junction kept 11 bases outside the gene matches. The CDR3 extends over 17 amino acids. Germline CDR1 is GTSNPN and CDR2 is SVGIG (reference sequence). The CDR3 loop is CAWSRYLASGRDNEQFF. CDR3 in DNA: TGTGCCTGGAGCAGGTATTTGGCTAGCGGGAGGGACAATGAGCAGTTCTTC.

The genes are TRBV5-4 and TRBJ2-1, with 7 bases lining up with TRBD2. The V segment lost 0 bases and the J segment 3 bases; nucleotides outside the gene matches: 6. The CDR3 spans 16 residues. The germline V gene encodes CDR1 SGHNT and CDR2 YYREEE (reference sequence). The CDR3 DNA sequence: TGTGCCAGCAGCTTGGGGAGCGGGGTGGTCTACAATGAGCAGTTCTTC. Translation gives CASSLGSGVVYNEQFF.

This clone was observed a single time. This chain uses TRBV28 with TRBJ1-2, with 7 positions matching TRBD1. Germline-derived CDR1 and CDR2 are MDHEN and SYDVKM. The V segment lost 5 bases and the J segment 2 bases; nucleotides outside the gene matches: 11. The CDR3 contains 16 residues. The CDR3 protein is CASSPLWDSLNYGYTF. For the CDR3, the DNA is TGTGCCAGCAGTCCGTTATGGGACAGCCTAAACTATGGCTACACCTTC.

The V gene is TRBV29-1, the J gene TRBJ2-7; D may correspond to TRBD1 or TRBD2 (5 bases each). Germline CDR1 is SQVTM and CDR2 is ANQGSEA. Trimming stripped 2 bases from V and 6 bases from J, with 8 bases between. CDR3 size: 11 residues. The CDR3 protein is CSVELRGEQYF. CDR3 coding DNA: TGCAGCGTTGAATTGAGGGGCGAGCAGTACTTC.

V gene TRBV4-1 combines with J gene TRBJ2-3; D might be TRBD2 (6 bases). The germline V gene has CDR1 MGHRA and CDR2 YSYEKL. V gave up 0 bases and J gave up 0 bases, with 13 bases separating them. The CDR3 covers 17 residues. The CDR3 region has the DNA TGCGCCAGCAGCCAAGAAACGGGAGCGGCTAGCACAGATACGCAGTATTTT. This translates into CASSQETGAASTDTQYF.

The chain couples TRBV6-6 to TRBJ2-7; D is perhaps TRBD2 (5 bases). Germline V gene data show CDR1 as MNHNY and CDR2 as SVGAGI (reference sequence). V dropped 8 bases and J dropped 5 bases, with 16 bases sitting between them. There are 13 residues in the CDR3. For the CDR3, the DNA is TGTGCCAGCCCTTCCGGTGAGGGTAACGAGCAGTACTTC. Translated: CASPSGEGNEQYF.

This rearrangement joins TRBV30 to TRBJ2-1, with D perhaps assigned TRBD1 or TRBD2 (5 bases each). There are 14 residues in the CDR3. The V end lost 1 base, the J end lost 12 bases, and 19 bases lay between the germline ends. Germline lookup yields CDR1 GTSNPN and CDR2 SVGIG (reference sequence). CDR3 DNA: TGTGCCTGGAGTGGTCGGGACCCATTTTTGGTGCAGTTCTTC. Translating gives CAWSGRDPFLVQFF.